Listed below are T cell receptor beta chains from one sample, sequenced in a study of blood T cell repertoires in COVID-19. TCRdb's table, derived via immunoSEQ multiplex PCR, lists solely in-frame clones and lacks some. The data show roughly 380,000 clones, about 91% seen once. The specimen sequenced was peripheral blood. The receptors were sampled from a woman between 35 and 50 years old with COVID-19, enrolled during active disease. Both conserved end residues are part of each CDR3. The order of the fields is clone size, J gene, V gene, D gene, CDR3 DNA, CDR3 protein. The D gene is left open where the match is weak. Clone sizes are given selectively: once, few, many, or a class where the clone is expanded.

abundance: -
j_gene: TRBJ1-5
v_gene: TRBV7-2
d_gene: -
CDR3nt: TGTGCCAGCGGGCCGGGGAGTCGGAATCAGCCCCAGCATTTT
CDR3aa: CASGPGSRNQPQHF

abundance: -
j_gene: TRBJ1-2
v_gene: TRBV30
d_gene: TRBD1
CDR3nt: TGTGCCTGGCGTACAGGGGGCCGGGGCTACACCTTC
CDR3aa: CAWRTGGRGYTF

abundance: -
j_gene: TRBJ2-7
v_gene: TRBV28
d_gene: -
CDR3nt: TGTGCCAGCAGTTTATCCCCCCTCGAGCAGTACTTC
CDR3aa: CASSLSPLEQYF

abundance: once
j_gene: TRBJ1-1
v_gene: TRBV7-9
d_gene: TRBD1
CDR3nt: TGTGCCAGCCGCCAGGGGGGTGACACTGAAGCTTTCTTT
CDR3aa: CASRQGGDTEAFF

abundance: -
j_gene: TRBJ1-1
v_gene: TRBV19
d_gene: -
CDR3nt: TGTGCCAGTAGTAGGGAGACCACCACCGGGTCCACTGAAGCTTTCTTT
CDR3aa: CASSRETTTGSTEAFF

abundance: -
j_gene: TRBJ1-2
v_gene: TRBV10-3
d_gene: -
CDR3nt: TGTGCCATCAGTGAGTCTCGGGTAAACTATGGCTACACCTTC
CDR3aa: CAISESRVNYGYTF

abundance: -
j_gene: TRBJ1-6
v_gene: TRBV7-9
d_gene: -
CDR3nt: TGTGCCAGCAGCTTAGGCGGGGATTCACCCCTCCACTTT
CDR3aa: CASSLGGDSPLHF

abundance: -
j_gene: TRBJ1-5
v_gene: TRBV5-6
d_gene: -
CDR3nt: TGTGCCAGCAGCGTGAGGGAGGAGGGCAATCAGCCCCAGCATTTT
CDR3aa: CASSVREEGNQPQHF

abundance: -
j_gene: TRBJ1-1
v_gene: TRBV10-2
d_gene: -
CDR3nt: TGCGCCAGCAGTGCCAATAGGAACACTGAAGCTTTCTTT
CDR3aa: CASSANRNTEAFF

abundance: once
j_gene: TRBJ2-7
v_gene: TRBV10-3
d_gene: TRBD1
CDR3nt: TGTGCCATCAGGGCCGGCATAGCCCGGGACAGGCAATACGAGCAGTACTTC
CDR3aa: CAIRAGIARDRQYEQYF

abundance: -
j_gene: TRBJ1-6
v_gene: TRBV4-2
d_gene: -
CDR3nt: TGTGCCAGCAGCCAAGATCCCACCCGTTCGGGATCACCCCTCCACTTT
CDR3aa: CASSQDPTRSGSPLHF

abundance: -
j_gene: TRBJ1-2
v_gene: TRBV6-4
d_gene: -
CDR3nt: TGTGCCAGCAGTGAAGGCATTCGGACAGAACAAACCTTC
CDR3aa: CASSEGIRTEQTF

abundance: -
j_gene: TRBJ1-1
v_gene: TRBV4-1
d_gene: -
CDR3nt: TGCGCCAGCAGCCAGTTATCCAGGGCGGACACTGAAGCTTTCTTT
CDR3aa: CASSQLSRADTEAFF

abundance: -
j_gene: TRBJ1-5
v_gene: TRBV5-6
d_gene: -
CDR3nt: TGTGCCAGCAGCTTGATGGCAGGGGAAGGTAATCAGCCCCAGCATTTT
CDR3aa: CASSLMAGEGNQPQHF

abundance: -
j_gene: TRBJ2-7
v_gene: TRBV5-1
d_gene: -
CDR3nt: TGCGCCAGCAGCTTCTCCGGGATATCCTACGAGCAGTACTTC
CDR3aa: CASSFSGISYEQYF

abundance: -
j_gene: TRBJ1-2
v_gene: TRBV9
d_gene: TRBD1
CDR3nt: TGTGCCAGCAGCGTGGGACAGGGTTATAATGGCTACACCTTC
CDR3aa: CASSVGQGYNGYTF

abundance: -
j_gene: TRBJ1-4
v_gene: TRBV18
d_gene: -
CDR3nt: TGTGCCAGCTCACCACTTCCCTACAGGTCCGAGGTGGAACTGTTTTTT
CDR3aa: CASSPLPYRSEVELFF

abundance: -
j_gene: TRBJ1-2
v_gene: TRBV27
d_gene: -
CDR3nt: TGTGCCAGCAGTTTATCATGGGTGGGCGGCTACACCTTC
CDR3aa: CASSLSWVGGYTF

abundance: few
j_gene: TRBJ1-6
v_gene: TRBV7-3
d_gene: TRBD1
CDR3nt: TGTGCCAGCAGCTTCACAGGGGATTCACCCCTCCACTTT
CDR3aa: CASSFTGDSPLHF

abundance: -
j_gene: TRBJ1-1
v_gene: TRBV28
d_gene: TRBD1
CDR3nt: TGTGCCAGCAGTTTTGGGGTCAGGGGTAGGGGGCGTCTGGGCACTGAAGCTTTCTTT
CDR3aa: CASSFGVRGRGRLGTEAFF

abundance: -
j_gene: TRBJ2-7
v_gene: TRBV27
d_gene: TRBD2
CDR3nt: TGTGCCAGCAGTTTCCTGGGACTAGCGAATTCCTACGAGCAGTACTTC
CDR3aa: CASSFLGLANSYEQYF

abundance: -
j_gene: TRBJ1-5
v_gene: TRBV28
d_gene: -
CDR3nt: TGTGCCAGCAGTTTGCAGGGGCGAGGCAATCAGCCCCAGCATTTT
CDR3aa: CASSLQGRGNQPQHF

abundance: -
j_gene: TRBJ2-1
v_gene: TRBV2
d_gene: TRBD2
CDR3nt: TGTGCCAGCAGTGAAAGTGTGGTAGAAGCGGGAGGGAGGAAGTTCTTC
CDR3aa: CASSESVVEAGGRKFF

abundance: -
j_gene: TRBJ2-7
v_gene: TRBV6-5
d_gene: TRBD2
CDR3nt: TGTGCCAGCAGTTCGACTAGCGGGCTAAGCTCCTACGAGCAGTACTTC
CDR3aa: CASSSTSGLSSYEQYF

abundance: -
j_gene: TRBJ2-4
v_gene: TRBV30
d_gene: -
CDR3nt: TGTGCCTGGAGGACTTTAAACATTCAGTACTTC
CDR3aa: CAWRTLNIQYF

abundance: -
j_gene: TRBJ2-7
v_gene: TRBV6-5
d_gene: TRBD1
CDR3nt: TGTGCCAGCAGTCGGGACAGGCCCACCTACGAGCAGTACTTC
CDR3aa: CASSRDRPTYEQYF

abundance: -
j_gene: TRBJ1-1
v_gene: TRBV27
d_gene: -
CDR3nt: TGTGCCAGCAGTACTCAGGTTGCAGGGAAGAACACTGAAGCTTTCTTT
CDR3aa: CASSTQVAGKNTEAFF

abundance: -
j_gene: TRBJ1-3
v_gene: TRBV19
d_gene: -
CDR3nt: TGTGCCAGTAGTATCCGAGGAGGTGGAAACACCATATATTTT
CDR3aa: CASSIRGGGNTIYF

abundance: -
j_gene: TRBJ2-1
v_gene: TRBV28
d_gene: -
CDR3nt: TGTGCCAGCAGTTTCTTTGGGGGGGCAGTCGATGAGCAGTTCTTC
CDR3aa: CASSFFGGAVDEQFF

abundance: -
j_gene: TRBJ2-5
v_gene: TRBV7-2
d_gene: TRBD1
CDR3nt: TGTGCCAGCAGCAATCAACAGCAGGGGGCTGGGGAGACCCAGTACTTC
CDR3aa: CASSNQQQGAGETQYF

abundance: few
j_gene: TRBJ2-7
v_gene: TRBV18
d_gene: -
CDR3nt: TGTGCCAGCCGCGACCCTGGGGGGATGAGTGAGCAGTACTTC
CDR3aa: CASRDPGGMSEQYF

abundance: -
j_gene: TRBJ2-1
v_gene: TRBV7-2
d_gene: -
CDR3nt: TGTGCCAGCAGCTTACTCGCACGGCGGGGCGGCAATGAGCAGTTCTTC
CDR3aa: CASSLLARRGGNEQFF

abundance: -
j_gene: TRBJ2-3
v_gene: TRBV11-2
d_gene: -
CDR3nt: TGTGCCAGCAGCTCCGGACACTCGGTTACTCATACGCAGTATTTT
CDR3aa: CASSSGHSVTHTQYF

abundance: once
j_gene: TRBJ1-2
v_gene: TRBV7-9
d_gene: -
CDR3nt: TGTGCCAGCAGCTTAGGGGGAGACTATGGCTACACCTTC
CDR3aa: CASSLGGDYGYTF

abundance: -
j_gene: TRBJ1-2
v_gene: TRBV3-1/TRBV3-2
d_gene: TRBD1
CDR3nt: TGTGCCAGCAGTCCCATTTCACAGGGGGGCTTTTATGGCTACACCTTC
CDR3aa: CASSPISQGGFYGYTF

abundance: -
j_gene: TRBJ2-1
v_gene: TRBV19
d_gene: -
CDR3nt: TGTGCCAGTAGTATTTGGGACTCCGCAAAATCCCTTGGAAATGAGCAGTTCTTC
CDR3aa: CASSIWDSAKSLGNEQFF

abundance: once
j_gene: TRBJ1-1
v_gene: TRBV5-1
d_gene: TRBD1
CDR3nt: TGCGCCAGCAGCCGCGACAGGGGAGGAACTGAAGCTTTCTTT
CDR3aa: CASSRDRGGTEAFF

abundance: -
j_gene: TRBJ2-5
v_gene: TRBV29-1
d_gene: -
CDR3nt: TGCAGCGCTACTAGTCCCGGGTCCCGGAGTGAGACCCAGTACTTC
CDR3aa: CSATSPGSRSETQYF

abundance: -
j_gene: TRBJ1-3
v_gene: TRBV27
d_gene: -
CDR3nt: TGTGCCAGCCGAAAACTAGGGATAGCTGGAAACACCATATATTTT
CDR3aa: CASRKLGIAGNTIYF

abundance: -
j_gene: TRBJ1-5
v_gene: TRBV7-2
d_gene: TRBD1
CDR3nt: TGTGCCAGCAGCTACAGGGGGCAAGTGGATCAGCCCCAGCATTTT
CDR3aa: CASSYRGQVDQPQHF

abundance: -
j_gene: TRBJ2-6
v_gene: TRBV7-2
d_gene: -
CDR3nt: TGTGCCAGCAGCCGCGGGGCACCAAGCTCTGGGGCCAACGTCCTGACTTTC
CDR3aa: CASSRGAPSSGANVLTF

abundance: -
j_gene: TRBJ1-3
v_gene: TRBV9
d_gene: -
CDR3nt: TGTGCCAGCAGCGGGAGTGTTTCTGGAAACACCATATATTTT
CDR3aa: CASSGSVSGNTIYF

abundance: -
j_gene: TRBJ1-2
v_gene: TRBV2
d_gene: -
CDR3nt: TGTGCCAGCAGTGTAGGCCGCAAGGAGTATGGCTACACCTTC
CDR3aa: CASSVGRKEYGYTF

abundance: -
j_gene: TRBJ2-7
v_gene: TRBV9
d_gene: TRBD1
CDR3nt: TGTGCCAGCAGCCCCCGGGACAGGGGGAGGTACGAGCAGTACTTC
CDR3aa: CASSPRDRGRYEQYF

abundance: -
j_gene: TRBJ2-1
v_gene: TRBV5-1
d_gene: TRBD2
CDR3nt: TGCGCCAGCAGCTCATTAGGACTAGCGGGTGCTGAGCAGTTCTTC
CDR3aa: CASSSLGLAGAEQFF

abundance: -
j_gene: TRBJ1-2
v_gene: TRBV9
d_gene: -
CDR3nt: TGTGCCAGCAGCGTAGGGAACGGGGGACGGTATGGCTACACCTTC
CDR3aa: CASSVGNGGRYGYTF

abundance: -
j_gene: TRBJ2-7
v_gene: TRBV11-2
d_gene: TRBD2
CDR3nt: TGTGCCAGCAGCCACCGACTAGCGGGGTACACCTACGAGCAGTACTTC
CDR3aa: CASSHRLAGYTYEQYF

abundance: -
j_gene: TRBJ1-2
v_gene: TRBV6-2/TRBV6-3
d_gene: TRBD1
CDR3nt: TGTGCCAGCAGTTCTCGGACAGGGTGGGACTATGGCTACACCTTC
CDR3aa: CASSSRTGWDYGYTF

abundance: -
j_gene: TRBJ1-6
v_gene: TRBV28
d_gene: -
CDR3nt: TGTGCCAGCAGGGGTGATGGGGGGGGGTATAATTCACCCCTCCACTTT
CDR3aa: CASRGDGGGYNSPLHF

abundance: -
j_gene: TRBJ2-7
v_gene: TRBV6-5
d_gene: TRBD2
CDR3nt: TGTGCCAGCAGATCCCCCGGGGGGTATAAGCAGTACTTC
CDR3aa: CASRSPGGYKQYF

abundance: -
j_gene: TRBJ1-2
v_gene: TRBV28
d_gene: TRBD1
CDR3nt: TGTGCCAGCACCCCTTCGAGGGGGACAGGGGGCCGTTATGGCTACACCTTC
CDR3aa: CASTPSRGTGGRYGYTF

abundance: -
j_gene: TRBJ2-3
v_gene: TRBV14
d_gene: -
CDR3nt: TGTGCCAGCAGCCTCAACACAGGAGATACGCAGTATTTT
CDR3aa: CASSLNTGDTQYF

abundance: -
j_gene: TRBJ2-3
v_gene: TRBV6-2/TRBV6-3
d_gene: -
CDR3nt: TGTGCCAGCAGTTCCAGCGGCACAGATACGCAGTATTTT
CDR3aa: CASSSSGTDTQYF

abundance: -
j_gene: TRBJ2-7
v_gene: TRBV7-2
d_gene: -
CDR3nt: TGTGCCAGCAGCTTAGTCGGGGGCTCCTACGAGCAGTACTTC
CDR3aa: CASSLVGGSYEQYF

abundance: -
j_gene: TRBJ1-4
v_gene: TRBV4-3
d_gene: TRBD1
CDR3nt: TGCGCCAGCAGTCCCCGGAGGGACAGGGATGAAAAACTGTTTTTT
CDR3aa: CASSPRRDRDEKLFF

abundance: few
j_gene: TRBJ1-1
v_gene: TRBV10-3
d_gene: -
CDR3nt: TGTGCCATCAAACCGACAGAGAACACTGAAGCTTTCTTT
CDR3aa: CAIKPTENTEAFF

abundance: -
j_gene: TRBJ2-3
v_gene: TRBV5-8
d_gene: -
CDR3nt: TGTGCCAGCAGCGGTACAGGGTTCGCTAGCACAGATACGCAGTATTTT
CDR3aa: CASSGTGFASTDTQYF

abundance: once
j_gene: TRBJ1-5
v_gene: TRBV3-1/TRBV3-2
d_gene: -
CDR3nt: TGTGCCAGCAGCCAAGAGGGGGGTGTGGGCCCCCCGCCCCAGCATTTT
CDR3aa: CASSQEGGVGPPPQHF

abundance: -
j_gene: TRBJ1-2
v_gene: TRBV28
d_gene: TRBD1
CDR3nt: TGTGCCAGCAGCCGAGCGGGCGGCAGGGGGCTTAACTATGGCTACACCTTC
CDR3aa: CASSRAGGRGLNYGYTF

abundance: -
j_gene: TRBJ1-3
v_gene: TRBV7-9
d_gene: -
CDR3nt: TGTGCCAGCAGCTTCGGAGGCTCTGGAAACACCATATATTTT
CDR3aa: CASSFGGSGNTIYF